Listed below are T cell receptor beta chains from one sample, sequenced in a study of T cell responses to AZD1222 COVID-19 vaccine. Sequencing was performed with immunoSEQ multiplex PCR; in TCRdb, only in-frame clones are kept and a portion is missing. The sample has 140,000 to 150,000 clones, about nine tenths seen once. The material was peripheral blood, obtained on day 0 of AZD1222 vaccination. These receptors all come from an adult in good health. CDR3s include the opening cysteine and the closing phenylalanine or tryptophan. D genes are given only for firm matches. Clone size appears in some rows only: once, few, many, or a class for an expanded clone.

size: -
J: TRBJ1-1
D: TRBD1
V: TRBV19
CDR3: CASSMYRGETEAFF
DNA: TGTGCCAGTAGTATGTACAGGGGAGAGACTGAAGCTTTCTTT

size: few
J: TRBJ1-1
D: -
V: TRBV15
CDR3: CATSRDRGPGSAFF
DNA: TGTGCCACCAGCAGAGATAGAGGGCCGGGGAGCGCTTTCTTT

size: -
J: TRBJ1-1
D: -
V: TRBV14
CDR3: CASSLFGRGGNTEAFF
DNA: TGTGCCAGCAGCCTGTTTGGTCGGGGAGGGAACACTGAAGCTTTCTTT

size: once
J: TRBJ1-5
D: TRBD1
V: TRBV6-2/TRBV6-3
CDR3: CASSRRTGTGYDQPQHF
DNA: TGTGCCAGCAGCCGAAGAACCGGGACAGGTTATGATCAGCCCCAGCATTTT

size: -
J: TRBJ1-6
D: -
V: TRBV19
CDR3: CASSMSNSPLHF
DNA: TGTGCCAGTAGTATGAGCAATTCACCCCTCCACTTT

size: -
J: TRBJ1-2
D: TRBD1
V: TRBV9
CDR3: CASSQISDRADYTF
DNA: TGTGCCAGCAGCCAAATCTCGGACAGGGCAGACTACACCTTC

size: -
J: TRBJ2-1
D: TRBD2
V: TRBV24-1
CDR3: CATSDSGLAGGANNEQFF
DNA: TGTGCCACCAGTGATTCCGGACTAGCGGGGGGGGCCAACAATGAGCAGTTCTTC

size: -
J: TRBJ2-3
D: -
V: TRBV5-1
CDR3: CASSPTTGSRADTQYF
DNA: TGCGCCAGCAGCCCGACAACCGGCTCTAGGGCAGATACGCAGTATTTT

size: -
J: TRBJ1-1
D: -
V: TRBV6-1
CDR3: CASSEETIWSQIEAFF
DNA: TGTGCCAGCAGTGAAGAGACTATTTGGTCACAGATTGAAGCTTTCTTT

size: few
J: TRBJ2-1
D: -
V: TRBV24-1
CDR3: CATSEGQEPHNEQFF
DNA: TGTGCCACCAGCGAGGGGCAGGAACCCCACAATGAGCAGTTCTTC

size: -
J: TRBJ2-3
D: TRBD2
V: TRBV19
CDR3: CAAGRGGGTDTQYF
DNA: TGTGCCGCGGGGCGGGGGGGTGGCACAGATACGCAGTATTTT

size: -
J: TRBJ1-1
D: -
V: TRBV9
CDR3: CASSVGRLNTEAFF
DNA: TGTGCCAGCAGCGTAGGAAGGCTTAACACTGAAGCTTTCTTT

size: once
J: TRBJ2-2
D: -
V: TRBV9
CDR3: CASSLGQSNTGELFF
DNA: TGTGCCAGCAGCCTTGGACAGTCGAACACCGGGGAGCTGTTTTTT

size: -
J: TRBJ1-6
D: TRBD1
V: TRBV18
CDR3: CASSLGQDNSPLHF
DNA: TGTGCCAGCTCACTGGGACAGGATAATTCACCCCTCCACTTT

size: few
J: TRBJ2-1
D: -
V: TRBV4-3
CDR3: CASSQGGGEARTYNEQFF
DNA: TGCGCCAGCAGCCAAGGAGGGGGGGAGGCGAGGACCTACAATGAGCAGTTCTTC

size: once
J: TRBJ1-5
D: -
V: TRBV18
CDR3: CASSPDGEQPQHF
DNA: TGTGCCAGCTCACCCGATGGGGAACAGCCCCAGCATTTT

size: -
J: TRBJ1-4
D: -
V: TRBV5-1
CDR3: CASSLSGEEKLFF
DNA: TGCGCCAGCAGCTTGTCGGGGGAGGAAAAACTGTTTTTT

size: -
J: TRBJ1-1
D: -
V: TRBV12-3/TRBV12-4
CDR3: CASSRRDQEAFF
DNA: TGTGCCAGCAGCCGACGGGACCAAGAAGCTTTCTTT

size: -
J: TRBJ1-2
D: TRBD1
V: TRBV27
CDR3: CASKRRGPDGYTF
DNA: TGTGCCAGCAAGCGCAGGGGGCCCGATGGCTACACCTTC

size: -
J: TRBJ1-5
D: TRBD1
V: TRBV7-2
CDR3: CASGGQGNQPQHF
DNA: TGTGCCAGCGGCGGACAGGGCAATCAGCCCCAGCATTTT

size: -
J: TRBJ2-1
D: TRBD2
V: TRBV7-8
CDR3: CASSLTPALGTRIASNEQFF
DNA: TGTGCCAGCAGCCTTACCCCCGCCCTCGGGACTAGAATCGCGTCGAATGAGCAGTTCTTC

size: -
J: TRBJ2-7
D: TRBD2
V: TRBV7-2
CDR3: CASSFLSGTSDYEQYF
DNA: TGTGCCAGCAGCTTTTTGTCGGGGACTAGTGATTACGAGCAGTACTTC

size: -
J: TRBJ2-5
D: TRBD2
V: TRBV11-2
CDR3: CASTLLAGPSVDQETQYF
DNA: TGTGCCAGCACCCTCTTAGCGGGCCCTTCAGTAGACCAAGAGACCCAGTACTTC

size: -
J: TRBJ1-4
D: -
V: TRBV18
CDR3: CASSPRGNEKLFF
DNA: TGTGCCAGCTCACCAAGGGGTAATGAAAAACTGTTTTTT

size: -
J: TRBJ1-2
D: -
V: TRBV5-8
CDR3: CASSPRRNYGYTF
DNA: TGTGCCAGCAGCCCCCGGCGCAACTATGGCTACACCTTC

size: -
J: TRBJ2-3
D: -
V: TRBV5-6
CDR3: CASSLEDTQYF
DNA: TGTGCCAGCAGCTTGGAAGATACGCAGTATTTT

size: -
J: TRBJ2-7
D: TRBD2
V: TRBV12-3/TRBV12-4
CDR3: CASSPGLSYEQYF
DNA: TGTGCCAGCAGCCCGGGACTATCCTACGAGCAGTACTTC

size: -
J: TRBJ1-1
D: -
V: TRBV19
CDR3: CASSKDLGGTEAFF
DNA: TGTGCCAGTAGTAAGGACTTGGGGGGGACTGAAGCTTTCTTT

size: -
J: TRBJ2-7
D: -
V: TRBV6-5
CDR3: CASSHDTFTLYEQYF
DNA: TGTGCCAGCAGCCACGACACATTTACTCTCTACGAGCAGTACTTC